This TCR beta chain came from a study of T cells in Graves' hyperthyroidism and ophthalmopathy (dated by TCRdb to between 2017 and 2020). Regarding the research as a whole: Peripheral blood samples were taken at initial diagnosis, before any treatment was given. TCR V-J signatures able to tell the groups apart were searched for in a discovery cohort of 90 to 100 patients, of whom 43 had Graves' ophthalmopathy and roughly 57 had stable Graves' hyperthyroidism. An independent validation cohort of about 20 hyperthyroidism patients and 17 patients who later progressed to ophthalmopathy tested prospective prediction of ophthalmopathy. The approximately 90 discovery patients were divided at random into training and test sets in a 7:3 ratio. The study also compared thyroid tissue and blood T-cell repertoires from 6 or 7 Graves' hyperthyroidism patients. After blood sampling, hyperthyroidism patients were treated with methimazole at a starting dose of 30 mg daily, and ophthalmopathy patients were treated with high-dose intravenous methylprednisolone. The paper reports TCR Vbeta CDR3 sequencing of over 130 peripheral blood samples: approximately 41 ophthalmopathy, about 75 hyperthyroidism and around 17 progressor patients.

The TCR beta CDR3 regions were amplified from RNA transcripts. The TCR CDR3 was subjected to a first round of RT-PCR using the HTBI primer set and the Qiagen OneStep RT-PCR kit. Libraries were constructed in a second round of multiplex PCR, after which size selection and purification were performed. Paired-end sequencing of the libraries was performed with 100 bp reads on an Illumina HiSeq2000. The study's processing was this. SOAPnuke was used to process the raw data, throwing out any read that contained adapters or uncalled bases, had a mean Phred below 15, or lacked an exact constant-primer or identifier match. COPE v1.2.5 was used to merge high-quality paired reads, and clonotypes were defined as unique nucleotide sequences. MiTCR v1.1 was used to align clonotypes to the IMGT TRBV, TRBD and TRBJ reference segments. The analysis included only V-J combinations with a frequency above 0.0001, which together covered 99% to 99.2% of the repertoires. A TCS score was defined as the ratio of F50 (clonal expansion) to E x V (chaos), with BLOSUM62-based TCRdist applied between CDR3 peptides within each V-J. Welch's t-statistics and random forest reduced roughly 530 V-J features to 10 to 15, which were used in a naive Bayes classifier (R e1071). TCRdb applied fastp at Q25 and MiXCR to the public reads, then kept only in-frame beta chains. Records with the same CDR3 protein are collapsed into one entry carrying the most frequent genes and DNA. The V and J calls here are based on TCRdb, not the publication. This sample gives about 560,000 distinct CDR3 sequences in total; about 14% of them show up just once. The ten largest clones capture approximately 15% of the sample.

In its sample, this clonotype was seen many times. It lacks a known antigen. The record has no base qualities; no much larger clone is one base away. What the work shows at the level of the full study, not this receptor alone: Ophthalmopathy was separated from stable hyperthyroidism by a 13 V-J signature model, with about 86% sensitivity and 81% to 83% specificity obtained in cross-validation and 80%/75% obtained in testing. No statistical method was used to fix the sample size in advance, and group allocation was not hidden from the investigators. Most expanded thyroid clonotypes (frequency above 0.001) were also detected in blood, a finding suggesting that blood repertoires may reflect thyroid immune responses. In validation, progression to ophthalmopathy was predicted by the model with approximately 67% sensitivity and 72% to 85% specificity, a median of approximately 6.5 months before onset.

A patient counted as having stable Graves' hyperthyroidism if no progression to ophthalmopathy occurred over 18 months of follow-up. The hyperthyroidism patients were between 18 and 65 years old and newly diagnosed, with a disease duration of less than 2 months. Patients with uncontrolled infections, other autoimmune diseases, pregnancy or lactation were excluded. Clinical symptoms, serum thyroxine and TRAb, thyroid ultrasound, and orbital computed tomography formed the basis for the diagnoses. PBMCs were isolated from more than 8 ml of fresh peripheral blood by Ficoll-Paque density gradient centrifugation. Total RNA was extracted with Trizol reagent, and quality was checked on an Agilent 2100 Bioanalyzer. Input material: blood. This receptor was identified in a woman between 40 and 50 years old with Graves' hyperthyroidism.

Read as DNA, the sequence is TGTGCCAGCTTTCCTACAAGGCTAGATCAGGACAGTTTCAATCTGAACACTGAAGCTTTCTTT. Its translation is CASFPTRLDQDSFNLNTEAFF. The V and J segments used are TRBV12-3 or TRBV12-4 and TRBJ1-1, and perhaps TRBD1 as D gene, on 6 matching bases. The CDR3 covers 21 residues, taking in both the cysteine and the phenylalanine. The entry retains the CDR3 DNA only, 63 bases that are in frame from base 1. V and J lose 8 bases and 0 bases, and a span of 34 bases separates them.